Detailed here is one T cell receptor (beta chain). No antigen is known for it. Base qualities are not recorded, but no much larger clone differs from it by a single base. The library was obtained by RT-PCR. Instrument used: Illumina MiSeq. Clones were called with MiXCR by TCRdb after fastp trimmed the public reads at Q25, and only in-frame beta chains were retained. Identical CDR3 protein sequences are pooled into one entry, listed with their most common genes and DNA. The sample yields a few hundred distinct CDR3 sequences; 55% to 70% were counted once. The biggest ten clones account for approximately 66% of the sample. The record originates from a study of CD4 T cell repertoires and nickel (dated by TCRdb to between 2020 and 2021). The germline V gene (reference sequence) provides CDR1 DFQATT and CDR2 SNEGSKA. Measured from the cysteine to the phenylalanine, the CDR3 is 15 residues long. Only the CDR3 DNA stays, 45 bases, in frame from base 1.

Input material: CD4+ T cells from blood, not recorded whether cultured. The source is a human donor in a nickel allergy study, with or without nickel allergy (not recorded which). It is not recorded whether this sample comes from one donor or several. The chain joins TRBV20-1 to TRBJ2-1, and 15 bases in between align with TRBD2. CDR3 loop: CSHVPGLAGGNEQFF. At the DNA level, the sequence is TGCAGCCATGTGCCGGGACTAGCGGGGGGCAATGAGCAGTTCTTC.